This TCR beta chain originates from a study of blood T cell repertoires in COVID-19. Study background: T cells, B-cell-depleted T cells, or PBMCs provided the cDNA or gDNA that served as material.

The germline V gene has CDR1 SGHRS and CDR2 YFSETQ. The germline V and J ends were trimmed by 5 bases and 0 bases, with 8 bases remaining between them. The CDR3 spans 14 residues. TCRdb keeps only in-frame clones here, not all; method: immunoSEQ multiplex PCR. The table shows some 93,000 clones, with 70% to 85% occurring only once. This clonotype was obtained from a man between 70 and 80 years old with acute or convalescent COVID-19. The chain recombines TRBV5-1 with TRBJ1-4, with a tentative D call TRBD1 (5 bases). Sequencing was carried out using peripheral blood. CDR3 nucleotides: TGCGCCAGCAGTCGGGACTCAACTAATGAAAAACTGTTTTTT. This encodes CASSRDSTNEKLFF.